These 16 T cell receptor beta chains share one sample of origin, sequenced in a study of beta chain features in type 1 diabetes. Since all of the isolated RNA was reverse transcribed, expressed TCRB transcripts were what got sequenced. The data were produced by immunoSEQ multiplex PCR, yet TCRdb's version contains in-frame clones alone and is incomplete. The data show roughly 370,000 clones, roughly 14% seen once. Sequences were obtained from naive CD4+ T cells from blood. The receptor source for this set is a young man in good health.

This clone appeared a few times. V usage is TRBV2 and J usage is TRBJ2-7; D is undetermined. The CDR3 totals 14 residues. Germline V gene lookup returns CDR1 SNHLY and CDR2 FYNNEI. Trimming removed 7 bases at V and 7 bases at J, with 20 bases between. This CDR3 reads CASKLGNRWQEQYV. As DNA, the CDR3 is TGTGCCAGCAAATTAGGGAATCGGTGGCAGGAGCAGTACGTC.

The genes are TRBV4-1 and TRBJ2-5, with a weak D call TRBD2 (5 bases). V lost 2 bases and J 0 bases, leaving 10 bases between the germline ends. CDR3 size: 15 residues. From germline, CDR1 is MGHRA and CDR2 YSYEKL. In nucleotides, the CDR3 is TGCGCCAGCAGCCAAACATCGGACTACCAAGAGACCCAGTACTTC. It encodes CASSQTSDYQETQYF.

The J gene is TRBJ2-1, the V gene TRBV7-8; D is uncertain. The CDR3 sequence is 12 residues long. CDR1 and CDR2 from the germline V gene are SGHVS and FQNEAQ. V lost 5 bases, J lost 7 bases, and 9 bases lay in between. The CDR3 DNA is TGTGCCAGCAGCCTTAACTGGAATGAGCAGTTCTTC. Its translation is CASSLNWNEQFF.

The chain links TRBV5-1 to TRBJ2-1, with a weak D call TRBD2 (6 bases). Germline V gene lookup returns CDR1 SGHRS and CDR2 YFSETQ. V was pared by 0 bases and J by 8 bases, with 15 bases between. This CDR3 comprises 15 residues. CDR3 sequence reads: CASSLVGTSSHEQFF. The CDR3 bases are TGCGCCAGCAGCTTGGTGGGAACTAGCTCCCATGAGCAGTTCTTC.

The chain combines TRBV7-9 with TRBJ1-4; D is unclear. The CDR3 extends over 15 amino acids. V was cut by 1 base and J by 10 bases, with 16 bases left in between. The germline CDR1 and CDR2 sequences are SEHNR and FQNEAQ (reference sequence). This chain's CDR3 is CASSLDLAPERKLFF. The DNA of the CDR3 is TGTGCCAGCAGCTTAGATTTGGCCCCGGAGCGAAAACTGTTTTTT.

This clone was detected many times. The genes are TRBV13 and TRBJ2-7; 7 bases fit TRBD2. Germline trimming cut 3 bases from V and 6 bases from J; bases unmatched to any gene: 5. CDR1 is PRHDT and CDR2 is FYEKMQ in the germline V gene (reference sequence). The CDR3 has 13 amino acids. CDR3 loop: CASSFGRAGEQYV. In DNA, the CDR3 is TGTGCCAGCAGCTTTGGGAGGGCCGGCGAGCAGTACGTC.

This clone was detected a few times. The genes are TRBV5-1 and TRBJ2-1; D unclear. CDR3 size: 15 residues. V lost 0 bases and J lost 0, with 7 bases in between. The germline gives CDR1 SGHRS, CDR2 YFSETQ. This CDR3 is CASSLDPSSYNEQFF. Here the CDR3 DNA reads TGCGCCAGCAGCTTGGATCCGAGCTCCTACAATGAGCAGTTCTTC.

V usage is TRBV25-1 and J usage is TRBJ2-3; D is uncertain. The CDR3 length is 17 residues. The V and J ends lost 2 bases and 0 bases respectively, with 15 bases between them. Germline V gene lookup returns CDR1 MGHDK and CDR2 SYGVNS. The CDR3 is CASSEALGRSSTDTQYF. In nucleotides, the CDR3 is TGTGCCAGCAGTGAAGCCCTCGGACGGTCAAGCACAGATACGCAGTATTTT.

The chain carries TRBV5-4 and TRBJ2-3; possibly TRBD1 for D (6 bases). Germline V CDR1 and CDR2: SGHNT, YYREEE (reference sequence). CDR3 length: 16 amino acids. Trimming removed 4 bases from V and 0 bases from J, with 15 bases in between. This CDR3 reads CASSTLDSASTDTQYF. For the CDR3, the DNA is TGTGCCAGCAGCACCCTGGACAGTGCTAGCACAGATACGCAGTATTTT.

The chain is built from TRBV12-5 and TRBJ2-5; D gene uncertain. The V gene's germline CDR1 is LGHNT and CDR2 FRNRAP. The CDR3 is 14 residues long. Trimming removed 7 bases at V and 5 bases at J, with 17 bases between. The CDR3 sequence is CASALAGPRETQYF. In DNA, the CDR3 is TGTGCTAGTGCCTTAGCCGGGCCCCGGGAGACCCAGTACTTC.

This chain connects TRBV6-5 to TRBJ2-1; possibly TRBD2 for D (5 bases). The CDR3 runs 14 residues. Between the trimmed V and J ends, which lost 0 bases and 8 bases, there was a span of 11 bases. Germline CDR1 and CDR2: MNHEY and SVGAGI. The CDR3 here is CASSYSFSVYEQFF. In DNA form, the CDR3 reads TGTGCCAGCAGTTACTCGTTTAGCGTCTATGAGCAGTTCTTC.

The V gene is TRBV5-1, the J gene TRBJ2-1; TRBD2 matches at 12 bases. The trim removed 3 bases at V and 7 bases at J, leaving 14 bases unmatched. The CDR3 loop spans 18 amino acids. Germline CDR1 reads SGHRS; CDR2 reads YFSETQ. The CDR3 bases are TGCGCCAGCAGCTCTGGTGTCCTAGCGGGGGGGCCGAGTAATGAGCAGTTCTTC. Translated: CASSSGVLAGGPSNEQFF.

The gene calls are TRBV6-4 and TRBJ2-3, with D perhaps matching TRBD2 (5 bases). From germline, CDR1 is MRHNA and CDR2 SNTAGT. The V and J ends lost 0 bases and 1 base respectively, with 8 bases between them. The CDR3 consists of 15 residues. Here the CDR3 reads CASSDSGVRTDTQYF. The CDR3 DNA sequence: TGTGCCAGCAGTGACTCCGGGGTCCGCACAGATACGCAGTATTTT.

This clone was found a few times. This CDR3 is also generated by other DNA sequences in the sample. The J gene is TRBJ2-3, the V gene TRBV5-1, with 8 bases that match TRBD1. The CDR3 runs 14 residues. Germline V lookup: CDR1 SGHRS, CDR2 YFSETQ. V trimming: 3 bases; J trimming: 3 bases; junction bases outside the gene matches: 3. In DNA form, the CDR3 reads TGCGCCAGCAGCTCCGGACAGGGAACAGATACGCAGTATTTT. Its protein is CASSSGQGTDTQYF.

V is TRBV25-1 and J is TRBJ1-2; 10 bases agree with TRBD1. There are 16 residues in the CDR3. With V trimmed by 2 bases and J by 3 bases, 6 bases remained unmatched. Per the germline V gene, CDR1 is MGHDK and CDR2 is SYGVNS. CDR3 amino acids: CASSERDRGQYYGYTF. The CDR3 DNA is TGTGCCAGCAGTGAACGCGACAGGGGGCAGTACTATGGCTACACCTTC.

The rearrangement joins TRBV6-6 to TRBJ1-6; no clear D gene. V dropped 0 bases and J dropped 7 bases, with 13 bases sitting between them. The CDR3 totals 16 residues. Germline V CDR1 and CDR2: MNHNY, SVGAGI (reference sequence). The CDR3 spells CASSYSISRNNSPLHF. CDR3 DNA sequence: TGTGCCAGCAGTTACTCGATTTCCAGGAACAATTCACCCCTCCACTTT.